This section outlines one TCR beta chain sequence together with its context. The data are from a study of blood T cell repertoires in COVID-19. On the study more broadly: In each case, the material was cDNA or gDNA derived from T cells, B-cell-depleted T cells, or PBMCs.

As originally analysed: Reference gene primers were amplified, and this amplification served to estimate nucleated cell counts. Sequencing used immunoSEQ multiplex PCR; TCRdb keeps in-frame clones, though not all of them. Clonal size and the V and J genes are those of that table, whereas D and trimming came from the DNA. The data hold approximately 89,000 clones, with 80% observed a single time. This CDR3 has 16 residues. Germline CDR1 and CDR2: MDHEN and SYDVKM. J gave up 0 bases and V 5 bases, and 10 bases lay outside the gene matches. This chain joins TRBV28 and TRBJ2-7, with 7 bases fitting TRBD1. Source material: peripheral blood. This receptor was taken from a human donor in a cohort sampled during active COVID-19. This CDR3 is CASSPTTGILSYEQYF. The CDR3 nucleotides read TGTGCCAGCAGTCCGACGACAGGGATTCTCTCCTACGAGCAGTACTTC.